The 24 T cell receptor beta chains below all came from one sample that was sequenced in a study of T cell repertoires in cytomegalovirus infection. TCRdb redid the calling of the reads with MiXCR, one entry per CDR3 protein. This repertoire shows 550,000 to 700,000 distinct CDR3 sequences, about 40% found once; its top ten account for 48%. Antigens for these TCRs are unknown. The material was cultured PBMCs, obtained from culture after CMV antigen stimulation. The receptors were gathered from a human donor in good health (CMV status not recorded). Some clones in this sample may be carry-over from other donors' samples.

The chain couples TRBV7-9 to TRBJ2-3; 7 nucleotides match TRBD2. This CDR3 spans 15 amino acids. J lost 6 bases, V lost 2 bases, and 8 bases had no gene match. Germline assignment: CDR1 SEHNR and CDR2 FQNEAQ (reference sequence). This chain's CDR3 is CASSLRREGHDTQYF. The CDR3 DNA is TGTGCCAGCAGCTTAAGGAGGGAGGGCCACGATACGCAGTATTTT.

This clonotype was seen a handful of times. V and J are TRBV7-2 and TRBJ2-3, with 8 positions matching TRBD1. V trimming: 5 bases; J trimming: 6 bases; junction bases outside the gene matches: 4. Germline V lookup: CDR1 SGHTA, CDR2 FQGNSA. This CDR3 has 13 amino acids. The CDR3 loop is CASSPRTGDTQYF. In DNA, the CDR3 is TGTGCCAGCAGCCCCCGGACAGGGGATACGCAGTATTTT. The full variable domain, completed using reference TRBV7-2 and TRBJ2-3, is GAGVSQSPSNKVTEKGKDVELRCDPISGHTALYWYRQSLGQGLEFLIYFQGNSAPDKSGLPSDRFSAERTGGSVSTLTIQRTQQEDSAVYLCASSPRTGDTQYFGPGTRLTVL.

The V and J genes are TRBV6-2 or TRBV6-3 and TRBJ2-2; D possibly corresponds to TRBD1 (6 bases). The CDR3 runs 14 residues. The germline CDR1 and CDR2 sequences are MNHEY and SVGEGT. Trimming removed 7 bases at V and 5 bases at J, with 14 bases between. The CDR3: CASKAQGKTGELFF. In nucleotides, the CDR3 is TGTGCCAGCAAGGCACAGGGTAAAACCGGGGAGCTGTTTTTT.

The gene calls are TRBV3-1 and TRBJ1-2, with a possible D match to TRBD1 (5 bases). Trimming cost V 4 bases and J 10 bases, with 19 bases left between them. In germline, CDR1 is LGHDT, CDR2 YNNKEL (reference sequence). This CDR3 is 14 amino acids long. As DNA, the CDR3 is TGTGCCAGCAGCCGGGACCCAGACGTATTTTTCTACACCTTC. It codes for CASSRDPDVFFYTF.

V gene TRBV27 combines with J gene TRBJ2-4, with D uncertain. The CDR3 length is 14 residues. Trimming removed 4 bases from V and 0 bases from J, with 7 bases in between. Germline V gene data show CDR1 as MNHEY and CDR2 as SMNVEV (reference sequence). CDR3 protein: CASSSGRAKNIQYF. DNA of the CDR3: TGTGCCAGCAGTTCAGGTCGAGCCAAAAACATTCAGTACTTC.

The chain employs TRBV7-9 and TRBJ2-5, with D perhaps matching TRBD1 or TRBD2 (6 bases each). Trimming stripped 5 bases from V and 3 bases from J, with 13 bases between. From germline, CDR1 is SEHNR and CDR2 FQNEAQ (reference sequence). This CDR3 contains 14 residues. CDR3 nucleotide sequence: TGTGCCAGCAGCCCAGTCGGGGGCAAAGAGACCCAGTACTTC. Translating gives CASSPVGGKETQYF.

DNA of the CDR3: TGTGCCAGCAGTGAAGGCGGGACAGGGGATGCACAGTACTTC. Translating gives CASSEGGTGDAQYF. V and J are TRBV6-1 and TRBJ2-7; 10 positions match TRBD1. Germline V CDR1 and CDR2: MNHNS, SASEGT. The CDR3 is 14 residues long. Germline trimming cut 1 base from V and 10 bases from J; bases unmatched to any gene: 7.

J is TRBJ2-7 and V is TRBV10-3; TRBD1 agrees at 10 bases. Germline CDR1 reads ENHRY; CDR2 reads SYGVKD. With 3 bases clipped from V and 4 bases from J, the junction kept 9 bases outside the gene matches. This CDR3 comprises 16 residues. This chain's CDR3 is CAISDPVGDRGYEQYF. CDR3 nucleotide sequence: TGTGCCATCAGTGACCCGGTCGGGGACAGGGGTTACGAGCAGTACTTC.

This clonotype was recorded a few times. The chain is built from TRBV7-2 and TRBJ1-2; D is unclear. V gave up 3 bases and J gave up 8 bases, with 22 bases separating them. This CDR3 has 16 residues. The germline CDR1 and CDR2 sequences are SGHTA and FQGNSA. CDR3 protein: CASSFHATLGSLGYTF. In nucleotides, the CDR3 is TGTGCCAGCAGCTTCCATGCTACGCTGGGGTCATTGGGCTACACCTTC.

The chain uses TRBV7-6 and TRBJ2-5; the D gene could be TRBD1 or TRBD2 (7 bases each). Trimming left V 5 bases short and J 1 base short, with 32 bases between. The CDR3 is 21 residues long. Germline CDR1 reads SGHVS; CDR2 reads FNYEAQ. The CDR3 is CASSIVGKGASRSGIQETQYF. The DNA of the CDR3 is TGTGCCAGCAGCATCGTGGGCAAGGGGGCGTCCCGAAGCGGGATCCAAGAGACCCAGTACTTC.

This sequence joins TRBV6-2 or TRBV6-3 and TRBJ2-7, with 8 nucleotides matching TRBD2. The germline V gene encodes CDR1 MNHEY and CDR2 SVGEGT. The CDR3 extends over 14 amino acids. Trimming took 6 bases from V and 2 from J; bases not matched to a gene: 6. CDR3 coding DNA: TGTGCCAGCAGCCCCGGGGGGGTGACCTACGAGCAGTACTTC. Its protein product is CASSPGGVTYEQYF.

CDR3 loop: CASSMFPPGVGNEKLFF. Here the CDR3 DNA reads TGTGCCAGTAGTATGTTCCCACCCGGGGTGGGGAATGAAAAACTGTTTTTT. V is TRBV19 and J is TRBJ1-4; D unclear. Germline V gives CDR1 LNHDA, CDR2 SQIVND (reference sequence). CDR3 size: 17 residues. V was trimmed by 3 bases and J by 5 bases, leaving 19 bases between them. Drawing the rest from reference TRBV19 and TRBJ1-4, the complete variable domain is DGGITQSPKYLFRKEGQNVTLSCEQNLNHDAMYWYRQDPGQGLRLIYYSQIVNDFQKGDIAEGYSVSREKKESFPLTVTSAQKNPTAFYLCASSMFPPGVGNEKLFFGSGTQLSVL.

The chain has TRBV6-1 and TRBJ2-3, with D unresolved. The CDR3 runs to 15 residues. Germline V gene lookup returns CDR1 MNHNS and CDR2 SASEGT. V was shortened by 4 bases and J by 1 base, with 12 bases between the two germline ends. Here the CDR3 reads CASSGVMTGTDTQYF. The CDR3 DNA sequence: TGTGCCAGCAGTGGGGTGATGACTGGCACAGATACGCAGTATTTT.

J is TRBJ2-7 and V is TRBV2; D perhaps matches TRBD1 (5 bases). V dropped 6 bases and J dropped 2 bases, with 11 bases sitting between them. Looked up from germline, CDR1 is SNHLY and CDR2 is FYNNEI. This CDR3 is built from 13 residues. The CDR3 sequence is CASRGVDTYEQYF. CDR3 nucleotide sequence: TGTGCCAGCAGGGGCGTGGACACCTACGAGCAGTACTTC.

This clonotype was detected only a few times. This chain connects TRBV11-2 to TRBJ2-1; 8 bases are a match to TRBD2. CDR1 is SGHAT, CDR2 FQNNGV, per germline. The CDR3 has 15 amino acids. Trimming took 6 bases from V and 8 from J; bases not matched to a gene: 12. CDR3 region: CASSFVGLGFDEQFF. The CDR3 region has the DNA TGTGCCAGCAGTTTTGTGGGACTAGGGTTCGATGAGCAGTTCTTC.

V gene TRBV18 combines with J gene TRBJ1-1; 7 bases are shared with TRBD1. V was pared by 6 bases and J by 4 bases, with 8 bases of the junction left unmatched. CDR3 size: 14 residues. The germline CDR1 and CDR2 sequences are KGHSH and LQKENI. CDR3 sequence reads: CASSPGQTSTEAFF. CDR3 DNA: TGTGCCAGCTCCCCGGGACAGACCTCCACTGAAGCTTTCTTT.

The chain employs TRBV5-1 and TRBJ1-6; D not resolved. V was clipped by 5 bases and J by 10 bases, with 16 bases between them. From germline, CDR1 is SGHRS and CDR2 YFSETQ. The CDR3 covers 14 residues. This CDR3 reads CASRPPEGRSPLHF. Here the CDR3 DNA reads TGCGCCAGCAGGCCCCCTGAGGGTCGATCACCCCTCCACTTT.

The genes are TRBV7-2 and TRBJ2-1; D gene uncertain. The V gene lost 5 bases and the J gene lost 2 bases, with 16 bases spanning the gap. Germline V gene sequence: CDR1 SGHTA, CDR2 FQGNSA. The CDR3 contains 16 residues. CDR3 DNA sequence: TGTGCCAGCAGCATACCGGGCCCCCCCCCCTACAATGAGCAGTTCTTC. It codes for CASSIPGPPPYNEQFF.

The chain links TRBV12-5 to TRBJ1-1; D uncertain. The germline V gene encodes CDR1 LGHNT and CDR2 FRNRAP. There are 12 residues in the CDR3. Trimming removed 3 bases at V and 5 bases at J, with 7 bases between. DNA of the CDR3: TGTGCTAGTGGTTTAGGAGGGACTGAAGCTTTCTTT. The encoded protein is CASGLGGTEAFF.

This clonotype came up once. The V and J genes are TRBV30 and TRBJ1-1; a possible D gene is TRBD1 (6 bases). The CDR3 is made up of 13 amino acids. V lost 7 bases and J 0 bases, leaving 12 bases between the germline ends. Looked up from germline, CDR1 is GTSNPN and CDR2 is SVGIG (reference sequence). The CDR3 loop reads CAYNRVMNTEAFF. CDR3 bases: TGTGCCTATAACAGGGTAATGAACACTGAAGCTTTCTTT.

The table lists this clonotype with many counts. The rearrangement joins TRBV7-2 to TRBJ2-7; 8 bases fit TRBD1. The V and J ends lost 5 bases and 2 bases, in that order; junction bases with no gene match: 8. The CDR3 totals 15 residues. Germline values: CDR1 SGHTA, CDR2 FQGNSA. CDR3 bases: TGTGCCAGCAGCCCCCGACAGGGGCCCACCTACGAGCAGTACTTC. It translates to CASSPRQGPTYEQYF.

The V gene is TRBV18, the J gene TRBJ1-1, with 12 bases lining up with TRBD1. V trimming: 4 bases; J trimming: 5 bases; junction bases outside the gene matches: 20. This CDR3 is built from 20 residues. Germline-derived CDR1 and CDR2 are KGHSH and LQKENI. CDR3 DNA sequence: TGTGCCAGCTCACTCTCCGGGACAGGGGGCGCAGGGTACAAGAGGACTGAAGCTTTCTTT. Encoded protein: CASSLSGTGGAGYKRTEAFF. The complete variable domain, with remaining parts taken from reference TRBV18 and TRBJ1-1, reads NAGVMQNPRHLVRRRGQEARLRCSPMKGHSHVYWYRQLPEEGLKFMVYLQKENIIDESGMPKERFSAEFPKEGPSILRIQQVVRGDSAAYFCASSLSGTGGAGYKRTEAFFGQGTRLTVV.

The sample holds one count of this clonotype. This sequence joins TRBV7-8 and TRBJ2-7; 11 bases line up with TRBD1. Germline lookup yields CDR1 SGHVS and CDR2 FQNEAQ. The trim removed 5 bases at V and 5 bases at J, leaving 5 bases unmatched. The CDR3 is 14 amino acids. CDR3: CASSVGTGGNEQYF. In nucleotides, the CDR3 is TGTGCCAGCAGCGTCGGGACAGGGGGAAACGAGCAGTACTTC. Full variable domain (outside the CDR3, taken from reference TRBV7-8 and TRBJ2-7): GAGVSQSPRYKVAKRGQDVALRCDPISGHVSLFWYQQALGQGPEFLTYFQNEAQLDKSGLPSDRFFAERPEGSVSTLKIQRTQQEDSAVYLCASSVGTGGNEQYFGPGTRLTVT.

As DNA, the CDR3 is TGTGCCAGCAGCCCGAAAGGGACTAGCGGGAGTTACGAGCAGTACTTC. Its protein is CASSPKGTSGSYEQYF. The chain couples TRBV12-3 or TRBV12-4 to TRBJ2-7; TRBD2 aligns across 14 bases. The CDR3 extends over 16 amino acids. Trimming at V came to 6 bases and at J to 4 bases, leaving 8 bases not matched to a gene.